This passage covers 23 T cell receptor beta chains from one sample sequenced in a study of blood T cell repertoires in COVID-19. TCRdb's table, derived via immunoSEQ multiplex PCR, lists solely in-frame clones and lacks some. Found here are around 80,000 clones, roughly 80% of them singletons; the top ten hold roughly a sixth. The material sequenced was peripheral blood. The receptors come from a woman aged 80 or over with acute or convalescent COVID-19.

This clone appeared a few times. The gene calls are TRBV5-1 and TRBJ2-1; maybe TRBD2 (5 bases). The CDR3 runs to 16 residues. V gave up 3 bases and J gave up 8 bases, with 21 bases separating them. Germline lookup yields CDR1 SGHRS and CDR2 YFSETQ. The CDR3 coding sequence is TGCGCCAGCAGCTCCACCCTCGGCGGGCGGTCTTATGAGCAGTTCTTC. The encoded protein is CASSSTLGGRSYEQFF. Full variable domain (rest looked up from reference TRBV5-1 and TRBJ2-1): KAGVTQTPRYLIKTRGQQVTLSCSPISGHRSVSWYQQTPGQGLQFLFEYFSETQRNKGNFPGRFSGRQFSNSRSEMNVSTLELGDSALYLCASSSTLGGRSYEQFFGPGTRLTVL.

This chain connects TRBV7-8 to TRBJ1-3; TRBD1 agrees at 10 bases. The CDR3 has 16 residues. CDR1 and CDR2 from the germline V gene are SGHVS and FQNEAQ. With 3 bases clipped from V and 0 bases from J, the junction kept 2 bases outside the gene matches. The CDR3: CASSLRTGGSGNTIYF. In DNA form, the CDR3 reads TGTGCCAGCAGCTTGAGGACAGGGGGCTCTGGAAACACCATATATTTT.

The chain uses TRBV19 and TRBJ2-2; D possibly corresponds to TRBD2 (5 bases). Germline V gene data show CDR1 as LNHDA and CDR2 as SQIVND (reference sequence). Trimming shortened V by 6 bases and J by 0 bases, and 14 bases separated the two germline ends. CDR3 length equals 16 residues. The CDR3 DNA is TGTGCCAGTAGAGCGGATCGGAAGCCGAACACCGGGGAGCTGTTTTTT. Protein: CASRADRKPNTGELFF.

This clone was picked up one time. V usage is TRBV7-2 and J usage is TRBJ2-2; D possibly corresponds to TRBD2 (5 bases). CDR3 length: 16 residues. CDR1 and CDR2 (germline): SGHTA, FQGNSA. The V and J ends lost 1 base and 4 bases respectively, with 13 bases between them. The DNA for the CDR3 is TGTGCCAGCAGCTTAGAGTCTAGCTGGGGCACCGGGGAGCTGTTTTTT. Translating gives CASSLESSWGTGELFF.

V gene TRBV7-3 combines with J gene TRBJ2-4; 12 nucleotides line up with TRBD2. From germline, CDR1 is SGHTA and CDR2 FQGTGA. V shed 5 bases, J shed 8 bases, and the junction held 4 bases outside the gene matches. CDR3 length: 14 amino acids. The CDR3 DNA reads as TGTGCCAGCAGCCCCCTAGCGGGGGGGGACATTCAGTACTTC. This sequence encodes CASSPLAGGDIQYF.

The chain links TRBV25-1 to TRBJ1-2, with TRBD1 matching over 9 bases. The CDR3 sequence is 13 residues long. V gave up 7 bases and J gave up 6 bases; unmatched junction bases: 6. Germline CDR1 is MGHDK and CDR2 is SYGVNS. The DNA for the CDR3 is TGTGCCAGCACCGAGGGACAGGGAAATGGCTACACCTTC. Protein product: CASTEGQGNGYTF.

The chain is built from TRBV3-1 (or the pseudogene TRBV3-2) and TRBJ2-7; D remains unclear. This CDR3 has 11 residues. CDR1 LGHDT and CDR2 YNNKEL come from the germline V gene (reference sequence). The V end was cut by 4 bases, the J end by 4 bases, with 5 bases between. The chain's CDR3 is CASSRSYEQYF. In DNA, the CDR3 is TGTGCCAGCAGCCGTTCGTACGAGCAGTACTTC.

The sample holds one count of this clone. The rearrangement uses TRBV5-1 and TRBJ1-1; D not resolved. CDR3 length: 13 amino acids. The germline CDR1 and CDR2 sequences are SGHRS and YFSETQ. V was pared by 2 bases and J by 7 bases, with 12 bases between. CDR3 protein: CASSLSVSGEAFF. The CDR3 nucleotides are TGCGCCAGCAGCTTATCCGTGTCGGGTGAAGCTTTCTTT.

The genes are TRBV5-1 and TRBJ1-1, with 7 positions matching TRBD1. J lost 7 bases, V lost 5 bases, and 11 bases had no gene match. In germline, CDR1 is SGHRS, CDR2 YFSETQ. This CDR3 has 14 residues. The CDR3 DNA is TGCGCCAGCAGTTCCGGACAGGCGATCTATGAAGCTTTCTTT. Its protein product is CASSSGQAIYEAFF. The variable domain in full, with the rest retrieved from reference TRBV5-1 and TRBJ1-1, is KAGVTQTPRYLIKTRGQQVTLSCSPISGHRSVSWYQQTPGQGLQFLFEYFSETQRNKGNFPGRFSGRQFSNSRSEMNVSTLELGDSALYLCASSSGQAIYEAFFGQGTRLTVV.

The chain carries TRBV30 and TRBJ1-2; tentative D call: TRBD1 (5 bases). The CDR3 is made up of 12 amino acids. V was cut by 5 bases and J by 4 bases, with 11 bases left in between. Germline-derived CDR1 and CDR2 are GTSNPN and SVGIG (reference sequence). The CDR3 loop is CAWPRGLYGYTF. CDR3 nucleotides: TGTGCCTGGCCAAGGGGACTCTATGGCTACACCTTC.

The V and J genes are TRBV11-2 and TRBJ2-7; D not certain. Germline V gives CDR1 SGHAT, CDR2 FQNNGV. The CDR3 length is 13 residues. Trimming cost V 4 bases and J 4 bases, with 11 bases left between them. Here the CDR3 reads CASSSRARYEQYF. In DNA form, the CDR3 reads TGTGCCAGCAGCTCCCGCGCGAGGTACGAGCAGTACTTC.

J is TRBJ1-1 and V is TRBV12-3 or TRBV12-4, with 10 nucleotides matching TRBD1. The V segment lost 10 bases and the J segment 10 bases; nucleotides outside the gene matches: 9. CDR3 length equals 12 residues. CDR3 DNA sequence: TGTGCCATCGGGACAGGGGTCGTGGGAGCTTTCTTT. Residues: CAIGTGVVGAFF.

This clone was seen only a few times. The CDR3 sequence is CASLPRTGGTGELFF. The CDR3 bases are TGTGCCAGCTTACCCCGGACAGGCGGCACCGGGGAGCTGTTTTTT. The rearrangement uses TRBV18 and TRBJ2-2, with TRBD1 identical over 7 bases. The length of the CDR3 is 15 residues. V lost 7 bases and J lost 4; bases outside the gene matches: 9. Per the germline V gene, CDR1 is KGHSH and CDR2 is LQKENI.

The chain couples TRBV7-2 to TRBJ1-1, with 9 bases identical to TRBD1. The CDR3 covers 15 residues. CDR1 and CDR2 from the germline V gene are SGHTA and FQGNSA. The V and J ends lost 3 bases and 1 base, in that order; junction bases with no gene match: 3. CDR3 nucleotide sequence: TGTGCCAGCAGCTTCTGGGGACAGGGGAACACTGAAGCTTTCTTT. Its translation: CASSFWGQGNTEAFF. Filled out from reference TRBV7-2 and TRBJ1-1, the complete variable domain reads GAGVSQSPSNKVTEKGKDVELRCDPISGHTALYWYRQSLGQGLEFLIYFQGNSAPDKSGLPSDRFSAERTGGSVSTLTIQRTQQEDSAVYLCASSFWGQGNTEAFFGQGTRLTVV.

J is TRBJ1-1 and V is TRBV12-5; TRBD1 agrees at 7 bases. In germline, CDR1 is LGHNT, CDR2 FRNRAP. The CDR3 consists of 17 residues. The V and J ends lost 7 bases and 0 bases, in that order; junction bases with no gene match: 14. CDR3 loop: CASAKDRAFGVNTEAFF. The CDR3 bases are TGTGCTAGTGCCAAAGACAGGGCCTTTGGCGTGAACACTGAAGCTTTCTTT.

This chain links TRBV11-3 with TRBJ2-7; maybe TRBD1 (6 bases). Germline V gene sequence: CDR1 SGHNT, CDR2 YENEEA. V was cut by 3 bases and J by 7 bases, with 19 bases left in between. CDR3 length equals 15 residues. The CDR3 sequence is CASSFSRDTSMEQYF. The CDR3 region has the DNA TGTGCCAGCAGCTTCAGCCGGGACACAAGTATGGAGCAGTACTTC. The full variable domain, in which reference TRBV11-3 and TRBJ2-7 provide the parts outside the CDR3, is EAGVVQSPRYKIIEKKQPVAFWCNPISGHNTLYWYLQNLGQGPELLIRYENEEAVDDSQLPKDRFSAERLKGVDSTLKIQPAELGDSAVYLCASSFSRDTSMEQYFGPGTRLTVT.

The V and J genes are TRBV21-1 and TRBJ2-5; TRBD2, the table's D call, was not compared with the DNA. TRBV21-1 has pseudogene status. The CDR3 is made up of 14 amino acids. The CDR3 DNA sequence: TGTGCCAGGGGCGTGGACCGGGGAAAAGAGACCCAGTACTTC. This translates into CARGVDRGKETQYF.

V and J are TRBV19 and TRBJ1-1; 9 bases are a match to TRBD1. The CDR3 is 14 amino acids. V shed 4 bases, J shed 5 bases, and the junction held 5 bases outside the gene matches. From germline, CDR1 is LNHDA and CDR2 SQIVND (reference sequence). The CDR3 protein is CASSNRGRLTEAFF. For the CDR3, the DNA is TGTGCCAGTAGTAACAGGGGGCGCTTAACTGAAGCTTTCTTT.

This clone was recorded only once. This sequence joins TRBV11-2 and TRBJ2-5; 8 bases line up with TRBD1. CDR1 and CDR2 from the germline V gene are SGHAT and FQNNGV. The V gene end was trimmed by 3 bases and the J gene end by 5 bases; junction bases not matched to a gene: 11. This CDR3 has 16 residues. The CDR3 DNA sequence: TGTGCCAGCAGCTTCCTCGGGCAGGGGGCAGGGGAGACCCAGTACTTC. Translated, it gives CASSFLGQGAGETQYF.

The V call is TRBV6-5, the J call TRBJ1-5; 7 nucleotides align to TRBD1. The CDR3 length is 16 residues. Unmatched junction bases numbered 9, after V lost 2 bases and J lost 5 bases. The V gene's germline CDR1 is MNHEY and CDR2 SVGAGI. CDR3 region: CASSYKSGTDDQPQHF. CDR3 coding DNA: TGTGCCAGCAGTTACAAGTCCGGGACAGATGATCAGCCCCAGCATTTT.

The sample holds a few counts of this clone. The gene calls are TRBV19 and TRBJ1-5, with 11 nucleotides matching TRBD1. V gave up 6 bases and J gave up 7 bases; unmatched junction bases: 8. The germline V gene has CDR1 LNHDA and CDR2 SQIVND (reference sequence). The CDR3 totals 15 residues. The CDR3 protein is CASSLGTGGRQPQHF. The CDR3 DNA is TGTGCCAGTAGCCTTGGGACAGGGGGAAGGCAGCCCCAGCATTTT.

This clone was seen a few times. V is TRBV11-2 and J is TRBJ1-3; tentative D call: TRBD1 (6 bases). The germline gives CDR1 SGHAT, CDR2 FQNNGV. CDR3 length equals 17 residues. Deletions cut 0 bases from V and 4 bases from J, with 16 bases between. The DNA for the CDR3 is TGTGCCAGCAGCTTAGACACTTCCAGGGGTTCGGGAAACACCATATATTTT. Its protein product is CASSLDTSRGSGNTIYF.

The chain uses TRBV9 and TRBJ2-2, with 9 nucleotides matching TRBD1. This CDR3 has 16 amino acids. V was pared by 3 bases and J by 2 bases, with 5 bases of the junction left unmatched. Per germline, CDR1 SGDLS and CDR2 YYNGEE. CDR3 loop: CASSARTGANTGELFF. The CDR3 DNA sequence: TGTGCCAGCAGCGCCCGGACAGGGGCAAACACCGGGGAGCTGTTTTTT.